The clone carrying this T cell receptor (beta chain) was observed many times. Its antigen is unidentified. The sample originates from a study of response to subunit inactivated influenza vaccine. Study-wide findings and caveats: T cells newly recruited by each seasonal influenza vaccination are few, the authors suggested.

Losses at the gene ends were 4 bases for V and 1 base for J; bases not matched to a gene: 4. The CDR3 has 16 amino acids. Germline CDR1 reads ENHRY; CDR2 reads SYGVKD. TCRdb re-analysed the RT-PCR reads in MiXCR, keeping a single row per CDR3 protein. The sample has approximately 160,000 distinct CDR3 sequences, approximately 12% seen once. The chain employs TRBV10-3 and TRBJ2-4; 10 nucleotides align to TRBD1. This sequence originates from a man between 50 and 75 years old who received an inactivated influenza vaccine. Sequenced material: CD8+ T cells sorted from PBMCs, taken about 23 months after vaccination. The DNA of the CDR3 is TGTGCCATCAGTGCGTCGGGACAGGGGGCCAAAAACATTCAGTACTTC. Translation: CAISASGQGAKNIQYF.